This is a list of T cell receptor beta chains from one sample in a study of T cell responses to AZD1222 COVID-19 vaccine. Produced via immunoSEQ multiplex PCR; TCRdb's table is partial and in-frame only. This repertoire shows under 150,000 clones, 88% found once; its top ten account for 18%. This sample comprised peripheral blood, obtained on day 0 of MenACWY control vaccination. These receptors came from an adult in good health. Both conserved end residues are part of each CDR3. The D gene is left open where the match is weak. Not every row has a clone size; where given, it reads once, few, many or a size class.

v_gene: TRBV9
abundance: -
d_gene: -
j_gene: TRBJ1-1
CDR3nt: TGTGCCAGCAGCTCCAGACAATCGAACACTGAAGCTTTCTTT
CDR3aa: CASSSRQSNTEAFF

v_gene: TRBV29-1
abundance: -
d_gene: -
j_gene: TRBJ2-7
CDR3nt: TGCAGCGTTGACATCGGCTCCTACGAGCAGTACTTC
CDR3aa: CSVDIGSYEQYF

v_gene: TRBV5-1
abundance: -
d_gene: TRBD2
j_gene: TRBJ2-7
CDR3nt: TGCGCCAGCAGCGGGACTAGCCCGGCCGAGCAGTACTTC
CDR3aa: CASSGTSPAEQYF

v_gene: TRBV9
abundance: once
d_gene: TRBD2
j_gene: TRBJ2-7
CDR3nt: TGTGCCAGCAGCGTAGGCCCTTCTTTGGGGGGGAACGAGCAGTACTTC
CDR3aa: CASSVGPSLGGNEQYF

v_gene: TRBV6-5
abundance: -
d_gene: -
j_gene: TRBJ2-2
CDR3nt: TGTGCCAGCAGTTACCTATGGAATGAGGACACCGGGGAGCTGTTTTTT
CDR3aa: CASSYLWNEDTGELFF

v_gene: TRBV10-3
abundance: -
d_gene: -
j_gene: TRBJ2-7
CDR3nt: TGTGCCATCAGTGAGTCATTAAGTTCCTACGAGCAGTACTTC
CDR3aa: CAISESLSSYEQYF

v_gene: TRBV30
abundance: few
d_gene: -
j_gene: TRBJ2-7
CDR3nt: TGTGCCTGGAGTGTACGTGTAAGGCCGACGACCTACGAGCAGTACTTC
CDR3aa: CAWSVRVRPTTYEQYF

v_gene: TRBV5-1
abundance: -
d_gene: TRBD2
j_gene: TRBJ2-1
CDR3nt: TGCGCCAGCAGCCCGGGCCATAGCGGGAGGTTTGGAGGTGAGCAGTTCTTC
CDR3aa: CASSPGHSGRFGGEQFF

v_gene: TRBV5-1
abundance: -
d_gene: -
j_gene: TRBJ2-3
CDR3nt: TGCGCCAGCAGCTTGGAGTTAGGTACGCAGTATTTT
CDR3aa: CASSLELGTQYF

v_gene: TRBV5-1
abundance: -
d_gene: -
j_gene: TRBJ1-1
CDR3nt: TGCGCCAGCGGCGATACGAACACTGAAGCTTTCTTT
CDR3aa: CASGDTNTEAFF

v_gene: TRBV5-6
abundance: -
d_gene: TRBD2
j_gene: TRBJ2-7
CDR3nt: TGTGCCAGCAGCTTGGGAGGGAGGGGCTCCTACGAGCAGTACTTC
CDR3aa: CASSLGGRGSYEQYF

v_gene: TRBV9
abundance: -
d_gene: TRBD1
j_gene: TRBJ2-3
CDR3nt: TGTGCCAGCAGCGCCCGACAGGGAGAAGGCGCAGATACGCAGTATTTT
CDR3aa: CASSARQGEGADTQYF

v_gene: TRBV7-3
abundance: -
d_gene: TRBD1
j_gene: TRBJ2-7
CDR3nt: TGTGCCAGCAGCCAAGGGACAGGGAATCCCTACGAGCAGTACTTC
CDR3aa: CASSQGTGNPYEQYF

v_gene: TRBV18
abundance: -
d_gene: -
j_gene: TRBJ1-1
CDR3nt: TGTGCCAGCTCACCATCGGGGGACTTGACCCCTGAAGCTTTCTTT
CDR3aa: CASSPSGDLTPEAFF